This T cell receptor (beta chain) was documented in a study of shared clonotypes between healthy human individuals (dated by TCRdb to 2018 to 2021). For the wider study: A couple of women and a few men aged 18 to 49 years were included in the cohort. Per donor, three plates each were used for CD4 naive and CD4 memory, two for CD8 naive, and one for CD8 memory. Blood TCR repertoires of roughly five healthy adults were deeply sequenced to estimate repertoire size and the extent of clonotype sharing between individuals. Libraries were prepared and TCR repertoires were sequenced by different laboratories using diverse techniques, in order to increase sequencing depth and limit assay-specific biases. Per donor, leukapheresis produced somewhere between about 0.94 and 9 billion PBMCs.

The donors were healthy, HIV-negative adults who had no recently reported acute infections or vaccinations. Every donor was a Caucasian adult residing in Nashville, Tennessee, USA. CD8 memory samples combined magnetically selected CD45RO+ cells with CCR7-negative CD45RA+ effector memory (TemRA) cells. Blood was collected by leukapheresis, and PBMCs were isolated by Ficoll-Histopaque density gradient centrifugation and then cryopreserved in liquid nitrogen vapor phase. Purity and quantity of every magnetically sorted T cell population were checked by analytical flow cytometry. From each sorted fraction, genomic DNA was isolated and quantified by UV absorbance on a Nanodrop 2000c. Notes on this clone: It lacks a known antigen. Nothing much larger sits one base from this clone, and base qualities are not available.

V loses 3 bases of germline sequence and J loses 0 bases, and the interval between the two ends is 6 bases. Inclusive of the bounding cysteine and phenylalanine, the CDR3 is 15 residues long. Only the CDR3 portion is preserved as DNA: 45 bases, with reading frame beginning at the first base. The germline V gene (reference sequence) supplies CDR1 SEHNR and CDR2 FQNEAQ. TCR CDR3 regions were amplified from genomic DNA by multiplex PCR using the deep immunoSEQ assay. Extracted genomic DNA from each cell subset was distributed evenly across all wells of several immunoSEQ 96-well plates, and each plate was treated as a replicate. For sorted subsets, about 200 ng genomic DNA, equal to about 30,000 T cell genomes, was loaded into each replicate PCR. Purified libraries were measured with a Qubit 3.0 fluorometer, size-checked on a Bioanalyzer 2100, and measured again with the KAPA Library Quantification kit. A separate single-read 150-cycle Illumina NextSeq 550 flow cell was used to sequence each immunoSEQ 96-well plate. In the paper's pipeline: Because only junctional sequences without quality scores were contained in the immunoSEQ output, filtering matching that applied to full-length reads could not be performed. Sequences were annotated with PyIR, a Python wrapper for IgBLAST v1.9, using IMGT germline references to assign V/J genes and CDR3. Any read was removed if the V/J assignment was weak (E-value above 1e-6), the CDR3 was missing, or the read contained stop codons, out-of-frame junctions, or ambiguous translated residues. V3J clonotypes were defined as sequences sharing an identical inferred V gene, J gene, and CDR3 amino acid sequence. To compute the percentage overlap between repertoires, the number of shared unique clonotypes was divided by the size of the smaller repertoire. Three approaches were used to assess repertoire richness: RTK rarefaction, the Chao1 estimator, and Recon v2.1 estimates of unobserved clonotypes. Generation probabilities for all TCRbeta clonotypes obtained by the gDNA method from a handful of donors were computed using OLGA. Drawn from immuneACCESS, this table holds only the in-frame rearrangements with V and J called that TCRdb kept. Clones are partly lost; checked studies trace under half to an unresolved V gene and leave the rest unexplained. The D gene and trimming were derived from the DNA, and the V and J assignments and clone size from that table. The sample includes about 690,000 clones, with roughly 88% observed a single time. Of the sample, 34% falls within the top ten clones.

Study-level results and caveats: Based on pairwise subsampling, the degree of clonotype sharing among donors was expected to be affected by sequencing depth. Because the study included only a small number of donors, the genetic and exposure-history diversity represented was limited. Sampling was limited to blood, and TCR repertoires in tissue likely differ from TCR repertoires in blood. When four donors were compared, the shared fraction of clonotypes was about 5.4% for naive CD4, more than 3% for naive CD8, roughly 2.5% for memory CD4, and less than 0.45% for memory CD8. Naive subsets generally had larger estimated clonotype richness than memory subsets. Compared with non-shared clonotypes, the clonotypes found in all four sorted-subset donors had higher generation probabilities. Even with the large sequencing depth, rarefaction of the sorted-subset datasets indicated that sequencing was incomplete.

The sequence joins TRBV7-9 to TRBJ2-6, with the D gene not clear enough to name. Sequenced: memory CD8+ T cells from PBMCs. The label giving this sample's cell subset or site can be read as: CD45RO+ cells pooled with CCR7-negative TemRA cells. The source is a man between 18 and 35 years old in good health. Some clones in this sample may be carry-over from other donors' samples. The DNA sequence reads TGTGCCAGCAGCTTTATGAACTCTGGGGCCAACGTCCTGACTTTC. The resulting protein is CASSFMNSGANVLTF.